This T cell receptor (beta chain) was observed in a study of OX40 agonist ivuxolimab in advanced cancers. Study summary: Anti-PD-1, anti-PD-L1 or anti-CTLA-4 therapy given earlier was allowed, and approximately 43% had some. Whole-study results and caveats: Patients who responded partially at 0.1-3.0 mg/kg showed clonal expansion ranking among the lowest.

Germline CDR1 is LNHDA and CDR2 is SQIVND (reference sequence). CDR3 size: 15 residues. Deletions cut 6 bases from V and 4 bases from J, with 16 bases between. Clones were sequenced by immunoSEQ multiplex PCR, and TCRdb holds only the in-frame ones, with some missing. The data contain approximately 100,000 clones, 85% to 90% of them singletons. Turning to this clone: The target antigen is unknown.

Researchers took blood at baseline, on cycle 4 day 1, and on cycle 7 day 1. The gene calls are TRBV19 and TRBJ2-1, with D possibly matching TRBD1 (6 bases). This receptor was identified in an adult with an advanced solid tumor such as melanoma, head and neck, liver or kidney cancer. The starting material was CD4+ or CD8+ T cells sorted from blood, obtained in a trial of the OX40 agonist ivuxolimab. The CDR3 region is CASSSQGHSYNEQFF. Written as DNA, the CDR3 is TGTGCCAGTAGCTCTCAGGGACACTCATACAATGAGCAGTTCTTC.